This T cell receptor (beta chain) emerged from a study of siplizumab effects on memory and regulatory T cells. The assay covered 95,000 to 100,000 TCR templates per sample. This table comes from immunoSEQ multiplex PCR, and its TCRdb copy is limited to in-frame clones, with some not included. The table shows fewer than 65,000 clones, with 85% to 95% occurring only once. This CDR3 comprises 14 residues. V was trimmed by 6 bases and J by 0 bases, leaving 9 bases between them. CDR1 is MDHEN and CDR2 is SYDVKM in the germline V gene. Overall study results and limits: Naive T cells looked more diverse than memory cells, and they looked like major contributors to the alloresponse. Treatment with siplizumab left mappable alloreactive CD4+ clones averaging 68.8% Treg-derived, compared with around 26% in controls.

Only a few counts were recorded for this clone. Its antigen is currently unknown. The chain carries TRBV28 and TRBJ1-5; D gene unclear. This clonotype was obtained from a human donor in good health. The sample comprised CD8+ T cells sorted from blood. CDR3 sequence: CASSEINSNQPQHF. The CDR3 DNA is TGTGCCAGCAGCGAAATCAATAGCAATCAGCCCCAGCATTTT.